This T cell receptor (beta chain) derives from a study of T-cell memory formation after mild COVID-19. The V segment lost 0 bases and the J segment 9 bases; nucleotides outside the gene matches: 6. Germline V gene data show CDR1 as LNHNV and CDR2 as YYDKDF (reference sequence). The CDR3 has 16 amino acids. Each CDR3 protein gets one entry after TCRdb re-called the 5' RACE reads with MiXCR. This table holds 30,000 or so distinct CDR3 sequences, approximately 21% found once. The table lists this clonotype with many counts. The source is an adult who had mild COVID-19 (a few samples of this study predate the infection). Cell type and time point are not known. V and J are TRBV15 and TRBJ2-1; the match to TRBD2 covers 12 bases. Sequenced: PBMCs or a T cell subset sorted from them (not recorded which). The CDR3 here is CATSRDVLAGGSEQFF. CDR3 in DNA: TGTGCCACCAGCAGAGATGTCCTAGCGGGAGGGTCTGAGCAGTTCTTC.